These 20 T cell receptor beta chains originate from one sample sequenced in a study of cytomegalovirus exposure and HLA in healthy donors. Primers included in the PCR were 60 Vbeta and 13 Jbeta primers. Profiled with immunoSEQ multiplex PCR; TCRdb holds only in-frame clones, not every one. The sample gives approximately 54,000 clones, more than 70% of which show up once; approximately 3% is in the top ten. The sequencing sample was made of PBMCs. The receptor source for this set is a woman aged 18-29 years in good health and CMV-seronegative.

For this clone: The same CDR3 also results from other DNA sequences found in this sample. The chain joins TRBV6-4 to TRBJ2-3; possible D gene TRBD2, 6 bases. Trimming removed 2 bases from V and 0 bases from J, with 9 bases in between. This CDR3 spans 15 amino acids. Germline V gene sequence: CDR1 MRHNA, CDR2 SNTAGT. CDR3 DNA sequence: TGTGCCAGCAGTGACGGGGACTCTAGCACAGATACGCAGTATTTT. Translated: CASSDGDSSTDTQYF.

This clone was counted only a few times. The germline gene is not matched at one end of the junction; a read error may be the cause. The V call is TRBV5-8, the J call TRBJ2-1; D unclear. The germline V gene encodes CDR1 SGHTS and CDR2 YDEGEE. The CDR3 spans 13 residues. CDR3 in amino acids: CASSPPTYNEQFF. CDR3 nucleotide sequence: TGTGCCAGCAGCCCACCCACCTATAATGAGCAGTTCTTC. Supplemented by reference TRBV5-8 and TRBJ2-1, the full variable domain reads EAGVTQSPTHLIKTRGQQATLRCSPISGHTSVYWYQQALGLGLQFLLWYDEGEERNRGNFPPRFSGRQFPNYSSELNVNALELEDSALYLCASSPPTYNEQFFGPGTRLTVL.

This chain uses TRBV28 with TRBJ1-2, with D possibly being TRBD1 (5 bases). The CDR3 totals 13 residues. Trimming cost V 6 bases and J 1 base, with 9 bases left between them. Germline CDR1 is MDHEN and CDR2 is SYDVKM. CDR3 nucleotides: TGTGCCAGCAGGCTGGGGGGTAACTATGGCTACACCTTC. It translates to CASRLGGNYGYTF.

This chain uses TRBV28 with TRBJ2-3; tentatively, D is TRBD2 (6 bases). Germline V gene data show CDR1 as MDHEN and CDR2 as SYDVKM. This CDR3 region has 13 residues. Trimming removed 5 bases from V and 4 bases from J, with 10 bases in between. CDR3 DNA: TGTGCCAGCAGTGCGTCGGGGGCAGATACGCAGTATTTT. It codes for CASSASGADTQYF.

As DNA, the CDR3 is TGTGCCAGCAGCCTCCGGGGGAGCTCCTACAATGAGCAGTTCTTC. Translated, it gives CASSLRGSSYNEQFF. The genes are TRBV7-3 and TRBJ2-1; perhaps TRBD2 as D (6 bases). Per the germline V gene, CDR1 is SGHTA and CDR2 is FQGTGA. V lost 5 bases and J 0 bases, leaving 11 bases between the germline ends. There are 15 residues in the CDR3.

This clone was observed a handful of times. The chain uses TRBV19 and TRBJ2-2, with D possibly TRBD2 on 6 matching bases. The V end lost 5 bases, the J end lost 6 bases, and 16 bases lay between the germline ends. The CDR3 runs 15 residues. Germline V CDR1 and CDR2: LNHDA, SQIVND (reference sequence). The CDR3 coding sequence is TGTGCCAGTAGTCCGGGGGACTGGAAGTCCGGGGAGCTGTTTTTT. Amino acid sequence: CASSPGDWKSGELFF.

This rearrangement joins TRBV5-1 to TRBJ1-6; D remains unclear. The V and J ends lost 2 bases and 7 bases respectively, with 4 bases between them. CDR3 length: 12 residues. CDR1 SGHRS and CDR2 YFSETQ come from the germline V gene. The CDR3 here is CASSLENSPLHF. The CDR3 bases are TGCGCCAGCAGCTTAGAGAATTCACCCCTCCACTTT.

V usage is TRBV27 and J usage is TRBJ1-2, with D maybe TRBD1 (6 bases). The length of the CDR3 is 15 residues. In germline, CDR1 is MNHEY, CDR2 SMNVEV (reference sequence). Trimming removed 6 bases at V and 4 bases at J, with 18 bases between. The CDR3 nucleotides are TGTGCCAGCAGACCCCAATTGACAGGTTCCTATGGCTACACCTTC. It translates to CASRPQLTGSYGYTF.

V is TRBV27 and J is TRBJ2-3, with a weak D call TRBD2 (6 bases). CDR1 and CDR2 from the germline V gene are MNHEY and SMNVEV (reference sequence). With 3 bases removed from V and 0 bases from J, the gap between germline ends came to 10 bases. The CDR3 has 15 amino acids. In DNA, the CDR3 is TGTGCCAGCAGTTTTGGAGGGCGGAGCACAGATACGCAGTATTTT. Translating gives CASSFGGRSTDTQYF.

This clone has only one observation. The rearrangement uses TRBV4-1 and TRBJ1-2; 8 nucleotides line up with TRBD1. CDR1 and CDR2 from the germline V gene are MGHRA and YSYEKL. The ends lost 4 bases at V and 3 bases at J; junction bases unmatched: 7. CDR3 length: 15 residues. CDR3 amino acids: CASSLQGARDYGYTF. The CDR3 bases are TGCGCCAGCAGCCTGCAGGGGGCGCGGGACTATGGCTACACCTTC.

The chain recombines TRBV11-3 with TRBJ1-1; D unclear. The CDR3 covers 16 residues. Trimming removed 7 bases at V and 5 bases at J, with 23 bases between. The V gene's germline CDR1 is SGHNT and CDR2 YENEEA. In DNA, the CDR3 is TGTGCCAGCAAGGGATCCCGGGAGCCGGGGAGAACTGAAGCTTTCTTT. It encodes CASKGSREPGRTEAFF.

The CDR3 region has the DNA TGTGCCAGCAGTGAAAGCGGGCAGGGCGGGGGCAATGAGCAGTTCTTC. Translated, it gives CASSESGQGGGNEQFF. The chain uses TRBV6-4 and TRBJ2-1, with 7 positions matching TRBD2. The CDR3 length is 16 residues. Germline V gene lookup returns CDR1 MRHNA and CDR2 SNTAGT. Unmatched junction bases numbered 11, after V lost 3 bases and J lost 6 bases.

The chain links TRBV9 to TRBJ2-3; TRBD2 matches at 8 bases. With V trimmed by 0 bases and J by 2 bases, 8 bases remained unmatched. Germline values: CDR1 SGDLS, CDR2 YYNGEE. The CDR3 spans 17 residues. CDR3 loop: CASSVGQAGAITDTQYF. CDR3 DNA: TGTGCCAGCAGCGTAGGTCAAGCGGGAGCGATCACAGATACGCAGTATTTT.

V is TRBV5-4 and J is TRBJ2-7; D ambiguous. The germline V and J ends were trimmed by 2 bases and 6 bases, with 6 bases remaining between them. Germline CDR1 reads SGHNT; CDR2 reads YYREEE (reference sequence). The CDR3 has 11 amino acids. This CDR3 is CASSFYSEQYF. CDR3 nucleotide sequence: TGTGCCAGCAGCTTTTATTCCGAGCAGTACTTC.

The chain joins TRBV10-1 to TRBJ2-7; TRBD1 might be the D (5 bases). Germline assignment: CDR1 WNHNN and CDR2 SYGVQD (reference sequence). The germline V and J ends were trimmed by 6 bases and 4 bases, with 10 bases remaining between them. The length of the CDR3 is 12 residues. CDR3 sequence: CASRAGSYEQYF. CDR3 in DNA: TGCGCCAGCAGGGCAGGGTCATACGAGCAGTACTTC.

V usage is TRBV5-6 and J usage is TRBJ2-7; a weak D match, TRBD1 (6 bases). The CDR3 spans 14 residues. V shed 2 bases and J shed 0 bases, with 9 bases lying between them. CDR1 SGHDT and CDR2 YYEEEE come from the germline V gene. CDR3 sequence (DNA): TGTGCCAGCAGCTTAAGACAGGCCTCCTACGAGCAGTACTTC. Translation gives CASSLRQASYEQYF.

In its sample, this clone was seen a few times. The chain joins TRBV19 to TRBJ1-4; 10 bases map to TRBD1. This CDR3 has 16 residues. Germline V gene data show CDR1 as LNHDA and CDR2 as SQIVND (reference sequence). V lost 6 bases to trimming and J lost 5 bases; unmatched junction nucleotides: 9. Here the CDR3 DNA reads TGTGCCAGTAGCCAAGACAGGACAGGGGGAAATGAAAAACTGTTTTTT. Amino acid sequence: CASSQDRTGGNEKLFF.

The chain carries TRBV5-4 and TRBJ2-1, with 7 bases aligning to TRBD2. Germline V CDR1 and CDR2: SGHNT, YYREEE (reference sequence). V was pared by 5 bases and J by 2 bases, with 19 bases of the junction left unmatched. The CDR3 length is 19 residues. The chain's CDR3 is CASSLGLVWTRRPYNEQFF. In nucleotides, the CDR3 is TGTGCCAGCAGTCTCGGACTAGTTTGGACCCGGAGGCCCTACAATGAGCAGTTCTTC.

The gene calls are TRBV5-4 and TRBJ2-7, with D possibly TRBD1 on 6 matching bases. This CDR3 has 14 amino acids. Germline CDR1 SGHNT, CDR2 YYREEE (reference sequence). V lost 0 bases and J 6 bases, leaving 13 bases between the germline ends. CDR3 amino acids: CASSLGASRGEQYF. In DNA form, the CDR3 reads TGTGCCAGCAGCTTGGGAGCTAGCAGGGGCGAGCAGTACTTC.

V and J are TRBV11-2 and TRBJ2-1; 8 nucleotides align to TRBD2. With 5 bases clipped from V and 9 bases from J, the junction kept 9 bases outside the gene matches. The CDR3 is 14 amino acids. Germline loops: CDR1 SGHAT, CDR2 FQNNGV. The CDR3 nucleotides are TGTGCCAGCAGCCAGGGACTAGTAGGGGGTGAGCAGTTCTTC. It specifies CASSQGLVGGEQFF.